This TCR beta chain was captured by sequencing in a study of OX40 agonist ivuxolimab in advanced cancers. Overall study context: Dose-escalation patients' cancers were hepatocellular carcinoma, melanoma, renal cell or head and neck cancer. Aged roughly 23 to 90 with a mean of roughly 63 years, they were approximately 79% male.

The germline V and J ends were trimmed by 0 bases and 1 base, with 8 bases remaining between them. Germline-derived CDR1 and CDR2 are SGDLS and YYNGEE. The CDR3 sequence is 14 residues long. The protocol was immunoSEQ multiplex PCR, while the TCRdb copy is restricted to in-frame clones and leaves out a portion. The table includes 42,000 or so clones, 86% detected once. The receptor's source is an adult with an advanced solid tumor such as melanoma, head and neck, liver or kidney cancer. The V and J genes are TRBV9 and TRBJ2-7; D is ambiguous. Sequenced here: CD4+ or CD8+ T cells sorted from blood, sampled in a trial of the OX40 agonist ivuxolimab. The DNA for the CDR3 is TGTGCCAGCAGCGTAGGGCTGGGGTCCTACGAGCAGTACTTC. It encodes CASSVGLGSYEQYF. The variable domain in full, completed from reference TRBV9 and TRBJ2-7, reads DSGVTQTPKHLITATGQRVTLRCSPRSGDLSVYWYQQSLDQGLQFLIQYYNGEERAKGNILERFSAQQFPDLHSELNLSSLELGDSALYFCASSVGLGSYEQYFGPGTRLTVT.